Presented here are 5 T cell receptor beta chains from one specimen sequenced in a study of cytomegalovirus exposure and HLA in healthy donors. Vbeta (60) and Jbeta (13) primers were used in the PCR. Repertoires were generated with immunoSEQ multiplex PCR, while TCRdb's copy carries only in-frame clones and drops some. The top ten hold approximately 8.3% of the sample, which has roughly 190,000 clones, approximately 12% seen once. The sample comprised PBMCs. The source is a middle-aged man in good health and CMV-seropositive.

There are a few counts of this clone. The V and J genes are TRBV7-8 and TRBJ1-6; the D gene is possibly TRBD1 (5 bases). Trimming cost V 0 bases and J 4 bases, with 7 bases left between them. The CDR3 has 15 residues. Germline CDR1 is SGHVS and CDR2 is FQNEAQ. The CDR3, as DNA: TGTGCCAGCAGCTTAGCACGGGGGTATAATTCACCCCTCCACTTT. Residues: CASSLARGYNSPLHF.

The gene calls are TRBV25-1 and TRBJ2-7; TRBD1 is a possible D gene (6 bases). V was shortened by 3 bases and J by 4 bases, with 13 bases between the two germline ends. The CDR3 runs 14 residues. Germline V lookup: CDR1 MGHDK, CDR2 SYGVNS. CDR3: CASSDVGRGYEQYF. The CDR3 bases are TGTGCCAGCAGTGACGTGGGCAGGGGTTACGAGCAGTACTTC.

The chain carries TRBV2 and TRBJ2-3, with a possible D match to TRBD1 (6 bases). Germline V gene lookup returns CDR1 SNHLY and CDR2 FYNNEI. The CDR3 runs 13 residues. Trimming removed 6 bases from V and 6 bases from J, with 13 bases in between. The chain's CDR3 is CASSPGQGDTQYF. The CDR3 bases are TGTGCCAGCAGCCCGGGCCAGGGGGATACGCAGTATTTT.

This clone came up a few times. The genes are TRBV7-2 and TRBJ1-5, with a tentative D call TRBD1 (6 bases). The germline V gene encodes CDR1 SGHTA and CDR2 FQGNSA. This CDR3 is built from 15 residues. Trimming took off 5 bases at V and 2 bases at J, with 13 bases between the two ends. CDR3 coding DNA: TGTGCCAGCAGCCCCCCGTCAGGGGGCAATCAGCCCCAGCATTTT. The encoded protein is CASSPPSGGNQPQHF.

This clone was counted a few times. The chain combines TRBV4-3 with TRBJ1-1; maybe TRBD1 (5 bases). The CDR3 contains 13 residues. Germline CDR1 is LGHNA and CDR2 is YSLEER. V shed 4 bases and J shed 1 base, with 7 bases lying between them. CDR3 sequence: CASSPDTNTEAFF. CDR3 nucleotide sequence: TGCGCCAGCAGCCCGGACACGAACACTGAAGCTTTCTTT.